This T cell receptor beta chain was captured by sequencing in a study of cytomegalovirus exposure and HLA in healthy donors. Broader study findings: Specificity for CMV antigens was confirmed in vitro for a few of the CMV-associated chains.

Regarding this clone: Its cognate antigen is unknown.

60 Vbeta and 13 Jbeta primers were used in PCR. Per the authors' pipeline: In a later analysis, some 10 million of tens of millions of unique beta chains occurred in at least two donors. Sequenced by immunoSEQ multiplex PCR; TCRdb stores in-frame clones only, minus some. V and J calls and clone size are as listed in that table; D and trimming were resolved from the DNA. Among 65,000 to 90,000 clones listed, roughly 85% were seen once. The germline V gene encodes CDR1 MDHEN and CDR2 SYDVKM. V gave up 5 bases and J gave up 1 base, with 12 bases separating them. This CDR3 contains 15 residues. The chain employs TRBV28 and TRBJ1-5; D is possibly TRBD1 (5 bases). This TCR was recovered from a man younger than 40 in good health and CMV-seronegative. The sample consisted of PBMCs. Written as DNA, the CDR3 is TGTGCCAGCAGTCTCACAGGTTCGAGCAATCAGCCCCAGCATTTT. Its translation: CASSLTGSSNQPQHF.